Shown below are 11 T cell receptor beta chains from a single sample sequenced in a study of cytomegalovirus exposure and HLA in healthy donors. PCR amplification relied on 60 Vbeta primers (plus 13 Jbeta primers). Profiled with immunoSEQ multiplex PCR; TCRdb holds only in-frame clones, not every one. Of approximately 160,000 clones in the sample, around four fifths are singletons; the top ten hold about 0.98%. The sample was PBMCs. These receptor sequences come from a girl aged 2-9 years in good health and CMV-seropositive.

The chain has TRBV10-3 and TRBJ2-7; TRBD2 matches 12 bases. The V gene end was trimmed by 5 bases and the J gene end by 3 bases; junction bases not matched to a gene: 8. The CDR3 is 16 residues long. Per the germline V gene, CDR1 is ENHRY and CDR2 is SYGVKD. CDR3 sequence (DNA): TGTGCCATCAGTCCCCGACTAGCGGGAGATGTCTACGAGCAGTACTTC. Amino acid sequence: CAISPRLAGDVYEQYF.

The chain has TRBV5-1 and TRBJ2-1; 9 bases match TRBD2. Germline V lookup: CDR1 SGHRS, CDR2 YFSETQ. The V segment lost 3 bases and the J segment 7 bases; nucleotides outside the gene matches: 14. The CDR3 is 17 residues long. The CDR3 nucleotides read TGCGCCAGCAGCTCCCCCCGACTAGCGGAGCCTGGGAATGAGCAGTTCTTC. Its translation is CASSSPRLAEPGNEQFF.

In its sample, this clone was seen a few times. This chain links TRBV5-4 with TRBJ2-1; 14 bases are a match to TRBD2. Looked up from germline, CDR1 is SGHNT and CDR2 is YYREEE (reference sequence). V shed 0 bases, J shed 6 bases, and the junction held 5 bases outside the gene matches. This CDR3 has 17 amino acids. The CDR3 DNA reads TGTGCCAGCAGCTTGGGGGGACTAGCGGGAGAGGGCAATGAGCAGTTCTTC. This codes for CASSLGGLAGEGNEQFF.

This clone was counted a single time. The V and J genes are TRBV6-1 and TRBJ1-5; no clear D. Germline V gene sequence: CDR1 MNHNS, CDR2 SASEGT. V gave up 6 bases and J gave up 2 bases, with 11 bases separating them. The CDR3 spans 14 residues. The CDR3 DNA reads as TGTGCCAGCAGCCGTCCCGGGGGCAATCAGCCCCAGCATTTT. It yields the protein CASSRPGGNQPQHF.

This chain uses TRBV9 with TRBJ2-2; 7 nucleotides line up with TRBD2. The ends lost 3 bases at V and 1 base at J; junction bases unmatched: 6. CDR1 is SGDLS, CDR2 YYNGEE, per germline. The CDR3 sequence is 16 residues long. This CDR3 reads CASSGRLAENTGELFF. DNA of the CDR3: TGTGCCAGCAGCGGACGGCTAGCGGAGAACACCGGGGAGCTGTTTTTT.

The rearrangement joins TRBV5-1 to TRBJ2-1; D is possibly TRBD2 (5 bases). The V gene's germline CDR1 is SGHRS and CDR2 YFSETQ. The CDR3 runs 16 residues. The V gene lost 0 bases and the J gene lost 6 bases, with 16 bases spanning the gap. As DNA, the CDR3 is TGCGCCAGCAGCTTGGCCGGACTTTCTGGCCCCAATGAGCAGTTCTTC. Protein sequence: CASSLAGLSGPNEQFF.

This clone showed up just a few times. The J gene is TRBJ1-2, the V gene TRBV30, with unresolved D. The germline V and J ends were trimmed by 3 bases and 3 bases, with 20 bases remaining between them. Germline V gene lookup returns CDR1 GTSNPN and CDR2 SVGIG (reference sequence). This CDR3 spans 16 amino acids. The CDR3 DNA reads as TGTGCCTGGAGGACCGACAAGGTGACTATGGACTATGGCTACACCTTC. It specifies CAWRTDKVTMDYGYTF.

V is TRBV4-1 and J is TRBJ1-1, with D unclear. The germline V gene encodes CDR1 MGHRA and CDR2 YSYEKL. The V and J ends lost 6 bases and 0 bases respectively, with 14 bases between them. This CDR3 is 15 amino acids long. CDR3 sequence (DNA): TGCGCCAGCAGAAAGGGAGAGGGAATGAACACTGAAGCTTTCTTT. It specifies CASRKGEGMNTEAFF.

In DNA, the CDR3 is TGTGCCAGTAGTATAAGGGGGGGGGCAGGGGCATACAATCAGCCCCAGCATTTT. Protein product: CASSIRGGAGAYNQPQHF. The chain joins TRBV19 to TRBJ1-5; D possibly corresponds to TRBD1 (6 bases). V was trimmed by 2 bases and J by 3 bases, leaving 20 bases between them. This CDR3 region has 18 residues. CDR1 and CDR2 (germline): LNHDA, SQIVND (reference sequence).

The chain has TRBV15 and TRBJ2-3, with D possibly TRBD1 on 5 matching bases. Germline V lookup: CDR1 LNHNV, CDR2 YYDKDF (reference sequence). V was cut by 5 bases and J by 2 bases, with 11 bases left in between. The CDR3 runs to 14 residues. Here the CDR3 DNA reads TGTGCCACCAGCCCCCGACAGATCACAGATACGCAGTATTTT. Protein product: CATSPRQITDTQYF.

The J gene is TRBJ2-2, the V gene TRBV6-1, with 9 bases identical to TRBD2. This CDR3 comprises 19 residues. Germline V gene data show CDR1 as MNHNS and CDR2 as SASEGT. Trimming cost V 4 bases and J 4 bases; bases outside gene matches: 16. CDR3 bases: TGTGCCAGCAGTGCGACCCGGGGAGTAGCGGGAGCGGTCACCGGGGAGCTGTTTTTT. It encodes CASSATRGVAGAVTGELFF.